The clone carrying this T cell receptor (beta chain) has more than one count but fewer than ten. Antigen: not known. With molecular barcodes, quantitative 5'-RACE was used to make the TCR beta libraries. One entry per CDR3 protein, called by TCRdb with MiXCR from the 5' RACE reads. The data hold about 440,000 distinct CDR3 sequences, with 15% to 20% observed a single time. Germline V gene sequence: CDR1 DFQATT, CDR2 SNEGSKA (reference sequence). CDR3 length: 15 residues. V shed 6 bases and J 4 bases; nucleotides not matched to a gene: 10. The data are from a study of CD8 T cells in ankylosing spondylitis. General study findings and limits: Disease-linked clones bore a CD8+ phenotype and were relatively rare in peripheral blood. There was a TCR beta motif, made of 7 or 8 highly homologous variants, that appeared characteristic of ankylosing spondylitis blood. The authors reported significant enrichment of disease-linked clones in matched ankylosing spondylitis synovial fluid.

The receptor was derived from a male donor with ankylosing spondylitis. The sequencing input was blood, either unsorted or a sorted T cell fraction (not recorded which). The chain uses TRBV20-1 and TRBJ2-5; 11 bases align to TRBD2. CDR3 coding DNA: TGCAGTGCCACGAGAGGTAGCGGGGGGGCAGAGACCCAGTACTTC. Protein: CSATRGSGGAETQYF.